This is a list of T cell receptor beta chains from one sample in a study of CD8+CD57+ T cells in acquired aplastic anemia. Using its own MiXCR run on the reads, TCRdb lists one record per CDR3 protein. The data contain a few hundred thousand distinct CDR3 sequences, around 32% of them seen just once; the ten biggest clones take up around 1.1%. Sequenced input: sorted CD4+, CD8+, or CD8+CD57+ T cells (not recorded which) from PBMCs. The receptors derive from a human donor in good health, serving as a control. The CDR3 runs from the conserved cysteine through the conserved F or W. The order of the fields is D gene, V gene, J gene, clone size, CDR3 protein, CDR3 DNA. D genes are given only for firm matches. The listing skips clone size in some rows; elsewhere it reads once, few, many or a size class.

d_gene: .; v_gene: TRBV6-5; j_gene: TRBJ1-2; abundance: many; CDR3aa: CASSSGDLLGYTF; CDR3nt: TGTGCCAGCAGTTCAGGGGACCTATTAGGCTACACCTTC
d_gene: .; v_gene: TRBV24-1; j_gene: TRBJ1-2; abundance: .; CDR3aa: CATSDGQLTNGYTF; CDR3nt: TGTGCCACCAGTGATGGGCAGTTAACGAATGGCTACACCTTC
d_gene: .; v_gene: TRBV14; j_gene: TRBJ2-3; abundance: many; CDR3aa: CASSQGAAVGTQYF; CDR3nt: TGTGCCAGCAGCCAAGGTGCCGCGGTAGGTACGCAGTATTTT
d_gene: .; v_gene: TRBV11-2; j_gene: TRBJ1-5; abundance: .; CDR3aa: CASSSGAGDFSNQPQHF; CDR3nt: TGTGCCAGCAGCTCCGGGGCAGGGGACTTTAGCAATCAGCCCCAGCATTTT
d_gene: TRBD1; v_gene: TRBV2; j_gene: TRBJ1-2; abundance: many; CDR3aa: CASSEGQGHGYTF; CDR3nt: TGTGCCAGCAGTGAAGGACAGGGACATGGCTACACCTTC
d_gene: TRBD2; v_gene: TRBV2; j_gene: TRBJ2-2; abundance: once; CDR3aa: CASRIQAGPTGELFF; CDR3nt: TGTGCCAGCAGAATCCAAGCGGGACCCACCGGGGAGCTGTTTTTT
d_gene: TRBD1; v_gene: TRBV19; j_gene: TRBJ1-2; abundance: many; CDR3aa: CASTGQGWYQGGYTF; CDR3nt: TGTGCCAGTACGGGACAGGGGTGGTATCAGGGCGGCTACACCTTC
d_gene: .; v_gene: TRBV19; j_gene: TRBJ1-3; abundance: many; CDR3aa: CASSGSGNTIYF; CDR3nt: TGTGCCAGTAGTGGCTCTGGAAACACCATATATTTT
d_gene: TRBD1; v_gene: TRBV20-1; j_gene: TRBJ2-1; abundance: .; CDR3aa: CSAMNRGTQFF; CDR3nt: TGCAGTGCAATGAACAGGGGGACGCAGTTCTTC
d_gene: .; v_gene: TRBV6-1; j_gene: TRBJ2-7; abundance: many; CDR3aa: CATSTFYEQYF; CDR3nt: TGTGCCACCTCGACCTTCTACGAGCAGTACTTC
d_gene: .; v_gene: TRBV10-1; j_gene: TRBJ1-1; abundance: once; CDR3aa: CASRPNVNTEAFF; CDR3nt: TGCGCCAGCAGACCCAATGTGAACACTGAAGCTTTCTTT
d_gene: TRBD1; v_gene: TRBV5-1; j_gene: TRBJ2-7; abundance: .; CDR3aa: CASSWGTGGISYEQYF; CDR3nt: TGCGCCAGCAGCTGGGGGACAGGGGGTATCTCCTACGAGCAGTACTTC
d_gene: .; v_gene: TRBV29-1; j_gene: TRBJ1-2; abundance: .; CDR3aa: CSVEDWRGAIRSGYTF; CDR3nt: TGCAGCGTTGAAGATTGGCGAGGGGCGATACGGTCTGGCTACACCTTC
d_gene: .; v_gene: TRBV4-1; j_gene: TRBJ1-4; abundance: few; CDR3aa: CASSQKSQVSTNEKLFF; CDR3nt: TGCGCCAGCAGCCAGAAGTCCCAGGTTTCAACTAATGAAAAACTGTTTTTT
d_gene: .; v_gene: TRBV12-3/TRBV12-4; j_gene: TRBJ2-7; abundance: many; CDR3aa: CASSSRLRTNYEQYF; CDR3nt: TGTGCCAGCAGTTCTCGCTTAAGGACTAACTACGAGCAGTACTTC
d_gene: .; v_gene: TRBV5-1; j_gene: TRBJ2-5; abundance: few; CDR3aa: CASSLGPPPQETQYF; CDR3nt: TGCGCCAGCAGCTTGGGGCCCCCACCCCAAGAGACCCAGTACTTC
d_gene: .; v_gene: TRBV6-5; j_gene: TRBJ1-4; abundance: .; CDR3aa: CASSYDSNEKLFF; CDR3nt: TGTGCCAGCAGTTATGACAGTAATGAAAAACTGTTTTTT
d_gene: .; v_gene: TRBV5-8; j_gene: TRBJ1-4; abundance: .; CDR3aa: CASSLYRGEEENEKLFF; CDR3nt: TGTGCCAGCAGCTTGTATAGGGGCGAGGAAGAGAATGAAAAACTGTTTTTT
d_gene: .; v_gene: TRBV4-3; j_gene: TRBJ1-5; abundance: .; CDR3aa: CASSQRGGSNQPQHF; CDR3nt: TGCGCCAGCAGCCAACGGGGTGGAAGCAATCAGCCCCAGCATTTT
d_gene: .; v_gene: TRBV24-1; j_gene: TRBJ2-4; abundance: many; CDR3aa: CATSDSQNIQYF; CDR3nt: TGTGCCACCAGTGACAGTCAAAACATTCAGTACTTC
d_gene: TRBD2; v_gene: TRBV9; j_gene: TRBJ2-2; abundance: few; CDR3aa: CASSVISGLNTGELFF; CDR3nt: TGTGCCAGCAGCGTCATTAGCGGGCTGAACACCGGGGAGCTGTTTTTT
d_gene: .; v_gene: TRBV6-2/TRBV6-3; j_gene: TRBJ2-7; abundance: .; CDR3aa: CASTETGYSYEQYF; CDR3nt: TGTGCCAGCACCGAAACAGGGTACTCCTACGAGCAGTACTTC
d_gene: TRBD2; v_gene: TRBV20-1; j_gene: TRBJ2-3; abundance: many; CDR3aa: CSARAGGPGDTQYF; CDR3nt: TGCAGTGCTAGAGCGGGGGGGCCGGGAGATACGCAGTATTTT
d_gene: .; v_gene: TRBV20-1; j_gene: TRBJ2-3; abundance: .; CDR3aa: CSADYTDTQYF; CDR3nt: TGCAGTGCTGACTACACAGATACGCAGTATTTT
d_gene: .; v_gene: TRBV2; j_gene: TRBJ1-1; abundance: many; CDR3aa: CASNIGNTEAFF; CDR3nt: TGTGCCAGCAATATTGGGAACACTGAAGCTTTCTTT
d_gene: TRBD1; v_gene: TRBV6-1; j_gene: TRBJ1-2; abundance: many; CDR3aa: CASQTGTGYGYTF; CDR3nt: TGTGCCAGCCAAACCGGGACAGGCTATGGCTACACCTTC
d_gene: TRBD2; v_gene: TRBV25-1; j_gene: TRBJ2-1; abundance: many; CDR3aa: CASSLAGYVYNEQFF; CDR3nt: TGTGCCAGCAGCCTAGCGGGGTATGTCTACAATGAGCAGTTCTTC
d_gene: .; v_gene: TRBV29-1; j_gene: TRBJ1-1; abundance: many; CDR3aa: CSVGRSGTEAFF; CDR3nt: TGCAGCGTGGGACGTTCGGGTACTGAAGCTTTCTTT
d_gene: .; v_gene: TRBV20-1; j_gene: TRBJ1-3; abundance: many; CDR3aa: CSARDPSGNTIYF; CDR3nt: TGCAGTGCTAGAGACCCCTCTGGAAACACCATATATTTT
d_gene: TRBD1; v_gene: TRBV19; j_gene: TRBJ1-2; abundance: many; CDR3aa: CATSTGTGHNTRGYTF; CDR3nt: TGTGCCACCAGTACCGGGACAGGGCACAATACGCGGGGCTACACCTTC
d_gene: TRBD1; v_gene: TRBV9; j_gene: TRBJ1-6; abundance: many; CDR3aa: CASSATGGNSPLHF; CDR3nt: TGTGCCAGCAGCGCAACAGGGGGTAATTCACCCCTCCACTTT
d_gene: .; v_gene: TRBV20-1; j_gene: TRBJ1-4; abundance: few; CDR3aa: CSAREEGKLFF; CDR3nt: TGCAGTGCTAGAGAGGAGGGAAAACTGTTTTTT
d_gene: .; v_gene: TRBV4-2; j_gene: TRBJ2-1; abundance: .; CDR3aa: CVSSQENVRGDEQFF; CDR3nt: TGTGTCAGCAGCCAAGAGAACGTACGGGGCGATGAGCAGTTCTTC
d_gene: .; v_gene: TRBV7-2; j_gene: TRBJ1-2; abundance: many; CDR3aa: CASSLDRGGYTF; CDR3nt: TGTGCCAGCAGCTTAGACCGTGGGGGCTACACCTTC
d_gene: TRBD2; v_gene: TRBV4-2; j_gene: TRBJ2-7; abundance: .; CDR3aa: CASSQDLVIAGGPQQYF; CDR3nt: TGTGCCAGCAGCCAAGATTTAGTTATAGCGGGGGGACCACAGCAGTACTTC
d_gene: TRBD2; v_gene: TRBV12-3/TRBV12-4; j_gene: TRBJ2-1; abundance: .; CDR3aa: CASSLVGLAGVYNEQFF; CDR3nt: TGTGCCAGCAGTTTAGTTGGGCTAGCGGGAGTGTACAATGAGCAGTTCTTC
d_gene: .; v_gene: TRBV7-9; j_gene: TRBJ1-1; abundance: many; CDR3aa: CASSSRWNTEAFF; CDR3nt: TGTGCCAGCAGCTCTCGATGGAACACTGAAGCTTTCTTT
d_gene: .; v_gene: TRBV12-3/TRBV12-4; j_gene: TRBJ2-7; abundance: many; CDR3aa: CASSLVVGVGPYEQYF; CDR3nt: TGTGCCAGCAGTTTAGTAGTGGGAGTGGGTCCCTACGAGCAGTACTTC
d_gene: .; v_gene: TRBV6-1; j_gene: TRBJ1-1; abundance: .; CDR3aa: CASSPVGSGNTEAFF; CDR3nt: TGTGCCAGCAGTCCCGTCGGGAGTGGGAACACTGAAGCTTTCTTT
d_gene: .; v_gene: TRBV25-1; j_gene: TRBJ2-7; abundance: .; CDR3aa: CASSEFHEQYF; CDR3nt: TGTGCCAGCAGTGAATTCCACGAGCAGTACTTC
d_gene: .; v_gene: TRBV2; j_gene: TRBJ1-4; abundance: many; CDR3aa: CASSEYLRDTGEKLFF; CDR3nt: TGTGCCAGCAGTGAGTACCTCCGGGACACGGGTGAAAAACTGTTTTTT
d_gene: TRBD1; v_gene: TRBV5-4; j_gene: TRBJ1-2; abundance: many; CDR3aa: CASSLDRVGDYGYTF; CDR3nt: TGTGCCAGCAGCTTAGACAGGGTAGGAGACTATGGCTACACCTTC
d_gene: TRBD2; v_gene: TRBV20-1; j_gene: TRBJ2-7; abundance: many; CDR3aa: CSASGLAGSYEQYF; CDR3nt: TGCAGTGCCTCCGGACTAGCGGGGTCATACGAGCAGTACTTC
d_gene: .; v_gene: TRBV5-8; j_gene: TRBJ2-1; abundance: few; CDR3aa: CASSLEDSYNEQFF; CDR3nt: TGTGCCAGCAGCTTGGAGGACAGTTACAATGAGCAGTTCTTC
d_gene: TRBD1; v_gene: TRBV20-1; j_gene: TRBJ1-3; abundance: few; CDR3aa: CSAPRDRGNTIYF; CDR3nt: TGCAGTGCTCCCCGGGACAGGGGAAACACCATATATTTT
d_gene: .; v_gene: TRBV5-6; j_gene: TRBJ1-1; abundance: many; CDR3aa: CASSFRTEAFF; CDR3nt: TGTGCCAGCAGCTTCAGGACCGAAGCTTTCTTT
d_gene: .; v_gene: TRBV6-2/TRBV6-3; j_gene: TRBJ1-2; abundance: few; CDR3aa: CASSYSAGNPDGYTF; CDR3nt: TGTGCCAGCAGTTACTCGGCAGGGAATCCCGATGGCTACACCTTC
d_gene: .; v_gene: TRBV14; j_gene: TRBJ1-3; abundance: many; CDR3aa: CASSQEDGERNTIYF; CDR3nt: TGTGCCAGCAGCCAAGAAGATGGGGAGCGAAACACCATATATTTT
d_gene: .; v_gene: TRBV29-1; j_gene: TRBJ2-3; abundance: .; CDR3aa: CSGSGVSTDTQYF; CDR3nt: TGCAGCGGGAGCGGAGTAAGCACAGATACGCAGTATTTT
d_gene: TRBD2; v_gene: TRBV10-3; j_gene: TRBJ2-3; abundance: .; CDR3aa: CAIRGTSGAGDTQYF; CDR3nt: TGTGCCATCAGGGGGACTAGCGGTGCCGGAGATACGCAGTATTTT
d_gene: .; v_gene: TRBV6-1; j_gene: TRBJ1-5; abundance: many; CDR3aa: CASSESNQPQHF; CDR3nt: TGTGCCAGCAGTGAGTCGAATCAGCCCCAGCATTTT
d_gene: TRBD1; v_gene: TRBV7-8; j_gene: TRBJ1-1; abundance: many; CDR3aa: CASSDRGRLDEAFF; CDR3nt: TGTGCCAGCAGCGACAGGGGGCGACTCGATGAAGCTTTCTTT
d_gene: TRBD1; v_gene: TRBV12-3/TRBV12-4; j_gene: TRBJ1-2; abundance: many; CDR3aa: CASTLDRGDGYTF; CDR3nt: TGTGCCAGCACACTGGACAGGGGGGACGGCTACACCTTC
d_gene: .; v_gene: TRBV19; j_gene: TRBJ1-5; abundance: many; CDR3aa: CASSSARVRNQPQHF; CDR3nt: TGTGCCAGTAGTAGCGCCAGGGTCAGGAATCAGCCCCAGCATTTT
d_gene: .; v_gene: TRBV25-1; j_gene: TRBJ1-6; abundance: .; CDR3aa: CASSASPLSASPLHF; CDR3nt: TGTGCCAGCAGTGCTTCGCCCCTGTCGGCATCACCCCTCCACTTT
d_gene: TRBD1; v_gene: TRBV10-2; j_gene: TRBJ2-1; abundance: many; CDR3aa: CASRLDRGQYNEQFF; CDR3nt: TGCGCCAGCAGACTCGACAGGGGGCAGTACAATGAGCAGTTCTTC
d_gene: TRBD1; v_gene: TRBV18; j_gene: TRBJ2-7; abundance: few; CDR3aa: CASSPMGQGVEQYF; CDR3nt: TGTGCCAGCTCACCCATGGGACAGGGTGTCGAGCAGTACTTC
d_gene: TRBD2; v_gene: TRBV6-1; j_gene: TRBJ2-7; abundance: .; CDR3aa: CASSSGGIRSYEQYF; CDR3nt: TGTGCCAGCAGTAGCGGGGGCATCCGCTCCTACGAGCAGTACTTC